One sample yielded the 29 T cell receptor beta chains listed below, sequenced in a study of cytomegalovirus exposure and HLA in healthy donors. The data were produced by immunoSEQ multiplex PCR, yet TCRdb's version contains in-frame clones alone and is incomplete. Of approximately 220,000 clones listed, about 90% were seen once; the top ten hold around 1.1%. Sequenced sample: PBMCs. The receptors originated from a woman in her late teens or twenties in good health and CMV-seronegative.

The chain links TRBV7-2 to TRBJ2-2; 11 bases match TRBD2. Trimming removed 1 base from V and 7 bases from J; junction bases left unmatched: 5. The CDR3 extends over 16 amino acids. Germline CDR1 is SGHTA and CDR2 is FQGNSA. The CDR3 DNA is TGTGCCAGCAGCTTAGTAGCGGGAGGGCTCGGCGGGGAGCTGTTTTTT. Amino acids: CASSLVAGGLGGELFF.

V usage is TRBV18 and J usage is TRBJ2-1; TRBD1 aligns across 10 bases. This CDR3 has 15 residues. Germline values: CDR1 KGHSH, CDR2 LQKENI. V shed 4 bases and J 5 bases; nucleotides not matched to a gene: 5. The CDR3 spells CASSQTGGGNNEQFF. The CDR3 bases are TGTGCCAGCTCACAGACAGGGGGCGGAAACAATGAGCAGTTCTTC.

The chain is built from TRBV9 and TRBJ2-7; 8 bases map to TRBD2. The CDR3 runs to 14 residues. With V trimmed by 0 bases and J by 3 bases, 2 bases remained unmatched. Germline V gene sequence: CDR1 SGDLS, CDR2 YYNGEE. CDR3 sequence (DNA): TGTGCCAGCAGCGTAGGTAGCGGGAACTACGAGCAGTACTTC. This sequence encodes CASSVGSGNYEQYF.

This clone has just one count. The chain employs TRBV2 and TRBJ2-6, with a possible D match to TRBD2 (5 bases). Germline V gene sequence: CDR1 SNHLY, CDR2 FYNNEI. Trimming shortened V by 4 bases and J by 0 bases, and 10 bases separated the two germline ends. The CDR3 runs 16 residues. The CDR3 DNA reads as TGTGCCAGCAGTGGTCGAGCGGACTCTGGGGCCAACGTCCTGACTTTC. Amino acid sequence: CASSGRADSGANVLTF.

The CDR3 DNA is TGTGCCAGCAGCCATCTACAGGGTTGGACTGAAGCTTTCTTT. This translates into CASSHLQGWTEAFF. The rearrangement links TRBV7-9 to TRBJ1-1, with D possibly being TRBD1 (6 bases). Per germline, CDR1 SEHNR and CDR2 FQNEAQ (reference sequence). The ends were cut back, 5 bases at V and 5 bases at J, with 15 bases in the middle. The CDR3 covers 14 residues.

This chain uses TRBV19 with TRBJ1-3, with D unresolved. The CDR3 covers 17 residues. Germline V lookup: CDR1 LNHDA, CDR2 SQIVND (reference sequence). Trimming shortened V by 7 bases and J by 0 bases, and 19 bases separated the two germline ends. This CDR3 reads CASTSFGLRSSGNTIYF. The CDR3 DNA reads TGTGCCAGTACTAGTTTTGGTCTCCGCTCCTCTGGAAACACCATATATTTT.

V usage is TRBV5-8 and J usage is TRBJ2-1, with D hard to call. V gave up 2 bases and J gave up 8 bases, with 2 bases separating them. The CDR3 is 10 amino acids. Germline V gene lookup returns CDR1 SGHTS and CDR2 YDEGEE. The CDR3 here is CASSFYEQFF. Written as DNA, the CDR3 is TGTGCCAGCAGCTTCTATGAGCAGTTCTTC.

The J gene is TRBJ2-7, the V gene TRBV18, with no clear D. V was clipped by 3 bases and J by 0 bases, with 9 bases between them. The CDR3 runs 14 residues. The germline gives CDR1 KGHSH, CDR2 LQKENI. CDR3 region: CASSPPIHSYEQYF. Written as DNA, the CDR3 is TGTGCCAGCTCACCCCCGATACACTCCTACGAGCAGTACTTC. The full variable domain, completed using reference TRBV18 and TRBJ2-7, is NAGVMQNPRHLVRRRGQEARLRCSPMKGHSHVYWYRQLPEEGLKFMVYLQKENIIDESGMPKERFSAEFPKEGPSILRIQQVVRGDSAAYFCASSPPIHSYEQYFGPGTRLTVT.

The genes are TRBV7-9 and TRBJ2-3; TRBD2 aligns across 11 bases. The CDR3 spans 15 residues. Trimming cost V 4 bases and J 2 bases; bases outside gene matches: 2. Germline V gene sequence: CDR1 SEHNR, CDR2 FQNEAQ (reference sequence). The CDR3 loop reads CASSSTSGITDTQYF. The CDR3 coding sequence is TGTGCCAGCAGCTCGACTAGCGGGATCACAGATACGCAGTATTTT.

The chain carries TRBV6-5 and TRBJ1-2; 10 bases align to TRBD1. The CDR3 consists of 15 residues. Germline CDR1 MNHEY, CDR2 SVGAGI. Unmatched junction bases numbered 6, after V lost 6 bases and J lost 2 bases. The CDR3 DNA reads TGTGCCAGCAGCACCGACAGGGGGCAGAACTATGGCTACACCTTC. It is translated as CASSTDRGQNYGYTF.

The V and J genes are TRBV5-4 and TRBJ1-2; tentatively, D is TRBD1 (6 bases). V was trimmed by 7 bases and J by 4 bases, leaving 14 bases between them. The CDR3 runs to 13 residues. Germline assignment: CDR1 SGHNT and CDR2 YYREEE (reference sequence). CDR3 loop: CASLIQGTYGYTF. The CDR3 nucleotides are TGTGCCAGCTTAATACAGGGAACCTATGGCTACACCTTC.

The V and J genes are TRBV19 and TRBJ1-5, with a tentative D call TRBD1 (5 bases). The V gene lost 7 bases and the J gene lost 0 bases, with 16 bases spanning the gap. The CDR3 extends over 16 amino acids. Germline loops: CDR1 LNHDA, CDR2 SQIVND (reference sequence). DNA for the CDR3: TGTGCCAGTAAGGGGTTGGGGCAGATTAGCAATCAGCCCCAGCATTTT. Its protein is CASKGLGQISNQPQHF.

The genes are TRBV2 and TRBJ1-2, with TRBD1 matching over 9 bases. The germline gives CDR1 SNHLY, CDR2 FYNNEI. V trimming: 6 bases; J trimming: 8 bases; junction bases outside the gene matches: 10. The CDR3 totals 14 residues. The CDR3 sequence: CASSGHRGREGYTF. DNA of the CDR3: TGTGCCAGCAGCGGACACAGGGGGCGCGAGGGCTACACCTTC. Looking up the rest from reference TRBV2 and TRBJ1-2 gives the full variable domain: EPEVTQTPSHQVTQMGQEVILRCVPISNHLYFYWYRQILGQKVEFLVSFYNNEISEKSEIFDDQFSVERPDGSNFTLKIRSTKLEDSAMYFCASSGHRGREGYTFGSGTRLTVV.

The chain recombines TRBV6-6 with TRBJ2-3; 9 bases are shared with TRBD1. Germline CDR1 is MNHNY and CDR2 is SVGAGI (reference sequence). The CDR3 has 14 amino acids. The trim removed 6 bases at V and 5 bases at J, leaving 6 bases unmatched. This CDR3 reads CASRSTGGEDTQYF. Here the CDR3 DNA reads TGTGCCAGCAGGTCGACAGGGGGGGAAGATACGCAGTATTTT.

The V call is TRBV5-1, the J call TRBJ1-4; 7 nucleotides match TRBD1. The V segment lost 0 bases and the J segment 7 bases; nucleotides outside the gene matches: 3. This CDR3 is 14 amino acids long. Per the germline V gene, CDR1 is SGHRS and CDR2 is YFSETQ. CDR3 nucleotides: TGCGCCAGCAGCTTGGGGGACAGACTTGAAAAACTGTTTTTT. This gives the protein CASSLGDRLEKLFF.

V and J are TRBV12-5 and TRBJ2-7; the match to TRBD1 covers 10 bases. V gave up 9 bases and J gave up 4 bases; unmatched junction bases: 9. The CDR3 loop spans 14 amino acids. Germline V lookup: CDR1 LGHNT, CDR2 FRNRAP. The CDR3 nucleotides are TGTGCTAGCTCCAGCGGGACAGGGGTATACGAGCAGTACTTC. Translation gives CASSSGTGVYEQYF.

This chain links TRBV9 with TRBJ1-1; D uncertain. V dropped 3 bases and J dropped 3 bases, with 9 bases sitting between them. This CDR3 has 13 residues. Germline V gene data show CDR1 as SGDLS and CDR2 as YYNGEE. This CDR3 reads CASSARGDTEAFF. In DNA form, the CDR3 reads TGTGCCAGCAGCGCGAGAGGAGACACTGAAGCTTTCTTT. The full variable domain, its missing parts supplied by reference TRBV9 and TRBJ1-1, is DSGVTQTPKHLITATGQRVTLRCSPRSGDLSVYWYQQSLDQGLQFLIQYYNGEERAKGNILERFSAQQFPDLHSELNLSSLELGDSALYFCASSARGDTEAFFGQGTRLTVV.

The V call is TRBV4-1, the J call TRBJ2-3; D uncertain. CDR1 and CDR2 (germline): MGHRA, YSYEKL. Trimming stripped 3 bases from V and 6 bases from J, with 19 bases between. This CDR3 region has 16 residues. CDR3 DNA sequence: TGCGCCAGCAGCCAGGAGCCCCACGTAGTGGTGGATACGCAGTATTTT. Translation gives CASSQEPHVVVDTQYF.

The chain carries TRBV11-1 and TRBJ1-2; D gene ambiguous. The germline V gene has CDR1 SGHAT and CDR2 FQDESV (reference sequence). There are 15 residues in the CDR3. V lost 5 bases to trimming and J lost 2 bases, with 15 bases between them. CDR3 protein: CASSARRGWNYGYTF. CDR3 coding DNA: TGTGCCAGCAGCGCCCGTCGGGGTTGGAACTATGGCTACACCTTC. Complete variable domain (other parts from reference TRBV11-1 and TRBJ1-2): EAEVAQSPRYKITEKSQAVAFWCDPISGHATLYWYRQILGQGPELLVQFQDESVVDDSQLPKDRFSAERLKGVDSTLKIQPAELGDSAMYLCASSARRGWNYGYTFGSGTRLTVV.

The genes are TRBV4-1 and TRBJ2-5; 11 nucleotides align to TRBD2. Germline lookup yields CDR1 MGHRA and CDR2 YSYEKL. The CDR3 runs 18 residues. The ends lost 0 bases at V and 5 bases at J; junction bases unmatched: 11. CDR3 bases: TGCGCCAGCAGCCAAGATAGTCTAGCGGGAGGTCTTTGGGAGACCCAGTACTTC. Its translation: CASSQDSLAGGLWETQYF.

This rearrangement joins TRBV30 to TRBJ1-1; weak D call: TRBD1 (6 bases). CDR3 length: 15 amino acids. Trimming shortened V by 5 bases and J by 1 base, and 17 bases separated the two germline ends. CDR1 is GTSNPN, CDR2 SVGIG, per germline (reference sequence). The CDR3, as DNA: TGTGCCTGGGACCCAGGGGTGGGCGCGAACACTGAAGCTTTCTTT. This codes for CAWDPGVGANTEAFF.

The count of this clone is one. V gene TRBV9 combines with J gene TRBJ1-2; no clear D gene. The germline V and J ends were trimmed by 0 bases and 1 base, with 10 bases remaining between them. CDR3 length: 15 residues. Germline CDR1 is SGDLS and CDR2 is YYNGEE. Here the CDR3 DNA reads TGTGCCAGCAGCGTAGCTGAAGGAGGTAACTATGGCTACACCTTC. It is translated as CASSVAEGGNYGYTF.

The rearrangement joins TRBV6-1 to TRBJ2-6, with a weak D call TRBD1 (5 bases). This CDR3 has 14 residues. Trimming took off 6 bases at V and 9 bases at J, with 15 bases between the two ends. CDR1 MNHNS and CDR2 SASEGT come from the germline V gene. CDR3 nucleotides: TGTGCCAGCAGCGTACTTCAGGGTGACAACGTCCTGACTTTC. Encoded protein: CASSVLQGDNVLTF.

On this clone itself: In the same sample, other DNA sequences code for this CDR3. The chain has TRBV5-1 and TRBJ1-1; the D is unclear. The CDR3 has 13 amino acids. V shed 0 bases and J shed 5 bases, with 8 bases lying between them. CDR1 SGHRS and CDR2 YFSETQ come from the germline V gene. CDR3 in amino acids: CASSLELATEAFF. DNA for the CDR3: TGCGCCAGCAGCTTGGAACTTGCGACTGAAGCTTTCTTT.

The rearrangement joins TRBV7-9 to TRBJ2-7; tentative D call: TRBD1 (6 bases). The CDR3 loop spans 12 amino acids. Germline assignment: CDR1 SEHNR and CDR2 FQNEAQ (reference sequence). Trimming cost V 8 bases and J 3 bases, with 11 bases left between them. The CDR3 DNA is TGTGCCAGCGGACAGAACTACTACGAGCAGTACTTC. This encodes CASGQNYYEQYF.

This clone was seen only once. The CDR3 protein is CASAATGVAKNIQYF. CDR3 DNA sequence: TGTGCCAGCGCCGCCACGGGGGTGGCCAAAAACATTCAGTACTTC. The J gene is TRBJ2-4, the V gene TRBV27, with D perhaps TRBD2 (6 bases). Trimming cost V 8 bases and J 1 base, with 15 bases left between them. CDR3 length equals 15 residues. Germline assignment: CDR1 MNHEY and CDR2 SMNVEV (reference sequence).

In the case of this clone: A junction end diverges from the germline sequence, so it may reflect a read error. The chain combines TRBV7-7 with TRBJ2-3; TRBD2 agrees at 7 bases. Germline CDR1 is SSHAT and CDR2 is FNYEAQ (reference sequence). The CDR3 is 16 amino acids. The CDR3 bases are TGTGCTAGCAGCCGTTTGGGGGGGGAAGGCACAGATACGCAGTATTTT. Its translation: CASSRLGGEGTDTQYF.

CDR3: CASSWTGRTDTQYF. For the CDR3, the DNA is TGTGCCAGCAGTTGGACAGGGCGGACAGATACGCAGTATTTT. The chain recombines TRBV6-5 with TRBJ2-3, with TRBD1 matching 8 bases. CDR1 is MNHEY, CDR2 SVGAGI, per germline. J gave up 3 bases and V 4 bases, and 3 bases lay outside the gene matches. This CDR3 is 14 amino acids long.

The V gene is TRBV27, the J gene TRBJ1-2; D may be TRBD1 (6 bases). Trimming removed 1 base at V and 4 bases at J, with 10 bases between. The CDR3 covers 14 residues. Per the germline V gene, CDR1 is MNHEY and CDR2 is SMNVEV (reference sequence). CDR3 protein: CASSLYQGTYGYTF. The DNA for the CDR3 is TGTGCCAGCAGTTTATATCAGGGGACCTATGGCTACACCTTC.